This entry lists 15 T cell receptor beta chains sequenced from one sample in a study of blood T cells in healthy people across ages (dated by TCRdb to 2013 to 2016). The receptor library was made with 5' RACE. TCRdb lists the instrument as Illumina HiSeq 2500. The second PCR ran for roughly 7 to 11 cycles and used a J-beta primer mix along with a sample-barcoded 5' primer. TCRdb reprocessed the public reads (quality trimming at Q25 with fastp, clone calling with MiXCR) and kept in-frame beta chains. Merged by CDR3 protein, the rows form single entries marked with the most common genes and DNA. The sample data list roughly 2 million distinct CDR3 sequences, and around half of these were observed just once. Around 2.1% of the sample rests with the top ten. Specimen: blood. The receptors were sampled from a middle-aged woman in good health.

The rearrangement joins TRBV2 to TRBJ2-4; perhaps TRBD1 as D (5 bases). The CDR3 covers 14 residues. Germline loops: CDR1 SNHLY, CDR2 FYNNEI. Between the trimmed V and J ends, which lost 2 bases and 5 bases, there was a span of 10 bases. CDR3: CASSEFGRENIQYF. The CDR3 region has the DNA TGTGCCAGCAGTGAATTTGGCAGGGAAAACATTCAGTACTTC.

The chain couples TRBV14 to TRBJ2-5, with 7 bases identical to TRBD1. Trimming cost V 4 bases and J 5 bases; bases outside gene matches: 7. CDR3 size: 14 residues. Germline loops: CDR1 SGHDN, CDR2 FVKESK. This chain's CDR3 is CASSRRQGMETQYF. CDR3 bases: TGTGCCAGCAGCCGACGACAGGGTATGGAGACCCAGTACTTC. Full variable domain (remainder filled in from reference TRBV14 and TRBJ2-5): EAGVTQFPSHSVIEKGQTVTLRCDPISGHDNLYWYRRVMGKEIKFLLHFVKESKQDESGMPNNRFLAERTGGTYSTLKVQPAELEDSGVYFCASSRRQGMETQYFGPGTRLLVL.

Points on this clonotype: This may be a read error, as it is one base from a much larger clone. V usage is TRBV27 and J usage is TRBJ2-7; no definite D call. This CDR3 region has 13 residues. Germline CDR1 is MNHEY and CDR2 is SMNVEV (reference sequence). This chain's CDR3 is CASSRADTYGQYF. The CDR3 DNA reads TGTGCCAGCAGTCGCGCTGACACCTACGGGCAGTACTTC.

This clonotype was picked up a small number of times. The V and J genes are TRBV6-5 and TRBJ2-7, with D perhaps TRBD2 (6 bases). Per germline, CDR1 MNHEY and CDR2 SVGAGI. The germline V and J ends were trimmed by 0 bases and 3 bases, with 15 bases remaining between them. This CDR3 spans 16 amino acids. In DNA, the CDR3 is TGTGCCAGCAGTTACTCAACGGGGGAAGGCTTCTACGAGCAGTACTTC. This gives the protein CASSYSTGEGFYEQYF.

This clonotype came up once. The genes are TRBV6-1 and TRBJ2-7, with D maybe TRBD2 (7 bases). Matching the DNA end better, TRBJ2-5 makes the J call doubtful. The CDR3 runs 16 residues. Per the germline V gene, CDR1 is MNHNS and CDR2 is SASEGT. CDR3 protein: CASSEVGGGARETQYF. The CDR3 DNA reads TGTGCCAGCAGTGAAGTTGGGGGGGGGGCCCGTGAGACCCAGTACTTC.

This clonotype was counted a few times. The rearrangement joins TRBV10-2 to TRBJ2-4; D gene ambiguous. The V gene's germline CDR1 is WSHSY and CDR2 SAAADI. The CDR3 totals 13 residues. Between the trimmed V and J ends, which lost 7 bases and 0 bases, there was a span of 7 bases. The CDR3 is CASMGRAKNIQYF. The CDR3 DNA sequence: TGCGCCAGCATGGGTAGAGCCAAAAACATTCAGTACTTC.

This clonotype was seen more than once but under ten times. V usage is TRBV12-3 or TRBV12-4 and J usage is TRBJ2-7; tentative D call: TRBD1 (6 bases). V gave up 6 bases and J gave up 0 bases, with 12 bases separating them. The CDR3 consists of 14 residues. CDR3 nucleotides: TGTGCCAGCAGGGTACCAGGGGTCTCCTACGAGCAGTACTTC. As protein: CASRVPGVSYEQYF.

The V call is TRBV28, the J call TRBJ2-1; the D gene is possibly TRBD2 (6 bases). V lost 6 bases and J lost 5, with 14 bases in between. CDR3 length: 14 residues. The germline gives CDR1 MDHEN, CDR2 SYDVKM. CDR3 in DNA: TGTGCCAGCAGCGCTAGCGTCCCACACAATGAGCAGTTCTTC. It codes for CASSASVPHNEQFF.

This clonotype was observed a handful of times. The chain is built from TRBV4-2 and TRBJ2-1; TRBD2 aligns across 10 bases. Per the germline V gene, CDR1 is LGHNA and CDR2 is YNFKEQ. The CDR3 is 15 residues long. Germline trimming cut 2 bases from V and 5 bases from J; bases unmatched to any gene: 3. In DNA form, the CDR3 reads TGTGCCAGCAGCCAAACTAGCGGGGTAAACAATGAGCAGTTCTTC. Translation gives CASSQTSGVNNEQFF.

This clonotype was detected many times. This chain joins TRBV12-3 or TRBV12-4 and TRBJ2-3; no clear D gene. With 8 bases removed from V and 0 bases from J, the gap between germline ends came to 12 bases. This CDR3 contains 14 residues. CDR3 sequence (DNA): TGTGCCAGCGTCTCTGTGAGTAGCACAGATACGCAGTATTTT. Translation: CASVSVSSTDTQYF.

The V call is TRBV18, the J call TRBJ1-6; D may be TRBD1 (6 bases). V was shortened by 0 bases and J by 7 bases, with 19 bases between the two germline ends. The CDR3 contains 18 residues. Germline V gives CDR1 KGHSH, CDR2 LQKENI. CDR3 sequence (DNA): TGTGCCAGCTCACCACCATACCCACCCGACAGGACAAATTCACCCCTCCACTTT. It specifies CASSPPYPPDRTNSPLHF.

This clonotype was seen only a few times. V is TRBV20-1 and J is TRBJ1-2; 7 bases align to TRBD1. Germline V gene sequence: CDR1 DFQATT, CDR2 SNEGSKA (reference sequence). The V segment lost 6 bases and the J segment 4 bases; nucleotides outside the gene matches: 8. The CDR3 contains 13 residues. DNA for the CDR3: TGCAGTGCCCCGACAGGGACCCTCTATGGCTACACCTTC. Translating it yields CSAPTGTLYGYTF.

This clonotype was counted a few times. The chain is built from TRBV4-3 and TRBJ2-1, with TRBD2 matching 9 bases. The V gene's germline CDR1 is LGHNA and CDR2 YSLEER. The CDR3 extends over 17 amino acids. The V gene end was trimmed by 4 bases and the J gene end by 4 bases; junction bases not matched to a gene: 11. The CDR3 DNA is TGCGCCAGCAGCCGAGATCTCGCGGGGGGGCGGTACAATGAGCAGTTCTTC. This gives the protein CASSRDLAGGRYNEQFF.

The chain carries TRBV11-2 and TRBJ2-3; 8 nucleotides line up with TRBD2. V shed 3 bases and J 3 bases; nucleotides not matched to a gene: 8. The germline gives CDR1 SGHAT, CDR2 FQNNGV. The CDR3 covers 16 residues. CDR3 sequence reads: CASSLIPGLGTDTQYF. In DNA form, the CDR3 reads TGTGCCAGCAGCTTGATACCGGGACTAGGAACAGATACGCAGTATTTT. Full variable domain (remainder filled in from reference TRBV11-2 and TRBJ2-3): EAGVAQSPRYKIIEKRQSVAFWCNPISGHATLYWYQQILGQGPKLLIQFQNNGVVDDSQLPKDRFSAERLKGVDSTLKIQPAKLEDSAVYLCASSLIPGLGTDTQYFGPGTRLTVL.

This clonotype was observed a handful of times. The V and J genes are TRBV6-1 and TRBJ2-7, with 9 bases aligning to TRBD1. This CDR3 contains 15 residues. Germline V gives CDR1 MNHNS, CDR2 SASEGT. The V segment lost 1 base and the J segment 2 bases; nucleotides outside the gene matches: 3. The CDR3 loop is CASSEVGTGTYEQYF. The CDR3 nucleotides read TGTGCCAGCAGTGAAGTAGGGACAGGGACCTACGAGCAGTACTTC.